This T cell receptor (beta chain) was profiled in a study of T cell changes during pregnancy in multiple sclerosis (dated by TCRdb to the late 2010s). Study-level background: Changes in the T cell repertoire over the course of pregnancy were examined in this study in women with multiple sclerosis.

The library was made by the immunoSEQ multiplex PCR assay. The clones in this table, taken by TCRdb from immuneACCESS, are in-frame only. Not every clone is retained; where verified, under half of the shortfall comes from an unresolved V gene, and the cause of the rest is unknown. Counted in this sample were about 80,000 clones; 85% to 95% of them appeared once. More than 0.85% of the sample rests with the top ten. A word on this clone: Its specific antigen is unknown. Base qualities are not provided; no much larger clone lies one nucleotide away.

V has 5 bases trimmed and J has 3 bases trimmed; junction bases matching no gene number 3. The germline V gene sets CDR1 to SGHTA and CDR2 to FQGNSA. Measured from the cysteine to the phenylalanine, the CDR3 is 14 residues long. The CDR3 DNA has 42 bases and is translated from base 1. The origin of this receptor is a female donor in good health, enrolled as a control in a pregnancy study. This chain is built from TRBV7-2 and TRBJ2-5, and 10 junction bases match TRBD2. The specimen was peripheral blood, collected in the second trimester of pregnancy. Here is the DNA: TGTGCCAGCAGCCAAGGACTAGCGGAAGAGACCCAGTACTTC. Its translation reads: CASSQGLAEETQYF.